This entry lists 32 T cell receptor beta chains sequenced from one sample in a study of blood T cell repertoires in COVID-19. The assay was immunoSEQ multiplex PCR, and TCRdb's table has in-frame clones only and misses some. The profile covers over 300,000 clones, with around 86% appearing a single time and about 9.4% taken by the ten largest. Sequenced input: PBMCs or T cells enriched from blood (not recorded which). The receptors were sampled from a woman between 18 and 29 years old who had recovered from COVID-19.

The CDR3 DNA reads as TGCGCCAGCAGGCGACCGGGACAGGGAGGGTTCGGGACTGAAGCTTTCTTT. This codes for CASRRPGQGGFGTEAFF. The chain joins TRBV5-1 to TRBJ1-1, with 9 bases aligning to TRBD1. V lost 5 bases to trimming and J lost 5 bases; unmatched junction nucleotides: 16. The germline V gene encodes CDR1 SGHRS and CDR2 YFSETQ. CDR3 length: 17 residues.

The chain uses TRBV6-5 and TRBJ1-6; 10 positions match TRBD1. Germline trimming cut 7 bases from V and 15 bases from J; bases unmatched to any gene: 9. Germline-derived CDR1 and CDR2 are MNHEY and SVGAGI. The CDR3 is made up of 13 amino acids. CDR3 nucleotide sequence: TGTGCCAGCACTCAGGACAGGGGGACACTCCTCCACTTT. This translates into CASTQDRGTLLHF.

The V gene is TRBV27, the J gene TRBJ2-7; D unresolved. Trimming removed 10 bases from V and 3 bases from J, with 13 bases in between. Germline assignment: CDR1 MNHEY and CDR2 SMNVEV (reference sequence). The CDR3 totals 12 residues. CDR3 sequence reads: CATPLGGYEQYF. Written as DNA, the CDR3 is TGTGCCACCCCCCTAGGCGGCTACGAGCAGTACTTC.

The chain uses TRBV4-1 and TRBJ2-1; TRBD2 matches at 9 bases. Trimming took 6 bases from V and 5 from J; bases not matched to a gene: 11. CDR1 is MGHRA, CDR2 YSYEKL, per germline. There are 16 residues in the CDR3. CDR3 bases: TGCGCCAGCAGGCTAGTAGGTAGCGGGAGTCACAATGAGCAGTTCTTC. Translated: CASRLVGSGSHNEQFF.

The rearrangement uses TRBV7-8 and TRBJ2-2; D remains ambiguous. The CDR3 totals 12 residues. The V end was cut by 5 bases, the J end by 5 bases, with 6 bases between. The germline gives CDR1 SGHVS, CDR2 FQNEAQ. The CDR3 DNA follows: TGTGCCAGCAGCCACTTTACCGGGGAGCTGTTTTTT. Translated: CASSHFTGELFF.

This CDR3 is CASSHDGTGVETQYF. CDR3 DNA: TGCGCCAGCAGCCATGATGGGACAGGGGTAGAGACCCAGTACTTC. This sequence joins TRBV4-1 and TRBJ2-5; 10 bases line up with TRBD1. In germline, CDR1 is MGHRA, CDR2 YSYEKL. There are 15 residues in the CDR3. J gave up 4 bases and V 3 bases, and 5 bases lay outside the gene matches.

This clone was counted a single time. This chain connects TRBV28 to TRBJ1-2; D remains unclear. Germline CDR1 MDHEN, CDR2 SYDVKM. V lost 2 bases and J lost 8, with 15 bases in between. The CDR3 is made up of 14 amino acids. The CDR3 protein is CASSLTGMLRGYTF. CDR3 coding DNA: TGTGCCAGCAGTTTAACGGGGATGCTTAGGGGCTACACCTTC.

V and J are TRBV4-1 and TRBJ1-2; D is perhaps TRBD1 (6 bases). The ends were cut back, 0 bases at V and 4 bases at J, with 12 bases in the middle. This CDR3 has 15 residues. Germline CDR1 reads MGHRA; CDR2 reads YSYEKL. The chain's CDR3 is CASSQDQAGAYGYTF. As DNA, the CDR3 is TGCGCCAGCAGCCAAGATCAAGCGGGGGCCTATGGCTACACCTTC.

CDR3 sequence: CASSLGTGGITDTQYF. CDR3 in DNA: TGTGCCAGCAGCTTGGGGACAGGGGGGATCACAGATACGCAGTATTTT. The chain uses TRBV5-4 and TRBJ2-3; 10 bases line up with TRBD1. The CDR3 totals 16 residues. Germline V gives CDR1 SGHNT, CDR2 YYREEE (reference sequence). Unmatched junction bases numbered 3, after V lost 0 bases and J lost 2 bases.

CDR3 sequence reads: CASSLAPGQESEQFF. CDR3 DNA sequence: TGTGCCAGCAGCTTAGCCCCGGGACAAGAGAGTGAGCAGTTCTTC. This chain links TRBV7-8 with TRBJ2-1; maybe TRBD1 (6 bases). The CDR3 sequence is 15 residues long. V was pared by 0 bases and J by 9 bases, with 15 bases between. The V gene's germline CDR1 is SGHVS and CDR2 FQNEAQ.

This sequence joins TRBV18 and TRBJ2-1, with 8 nucleotides matching TRBD1. CDR1 and CDR2 (germline): KGHSH, LQKENI. The CDR3 is 18 amino acids. J lost 0 bases, V lost 1 base, and 8 bases had no gene match. CDR3 nucleotides: TGTGCCAGCTCACCACGAGTGCAGGGGGCCGGCTCCTACAATGAGCAGTTCTTC. Protein: CASSPRVQGAGSYNEQFF.

The gene calls are TRBV10-3 and TRBJ1-2; tentative D call: TRBD1 (5 bases). CDR1 is ENHRY, CDR2 SYGVKD, per germline. V was cut by 2 bases and J by 7 bases, with 11 bases left in between. This CDR3 has 13 amino acids. CDR3 coding DNA: TGTGCCATCAGTGAGCCTGGACACGTTGGCTACACCTTC. Protein sequence: CAISEPGHVGYTF.

This clone appeared a few times. Distinct nucleotide sequences in the sample also encode this CDR3. The chain links TRBV2 to TRBJ1-2; TRBD1 matches at 8 bases. V lost 2 bases to trimming and J lost 3 bases; unmatched junction nucleotides: 2. This CDR3 comprises 14 residues. CDR1 SNHLY and CDR2 FYNNEI come from the germline V gene. The CDR3 is CASSEQGADYGYTF. For the CDR3, the DNA is TGTGCCAGCAGTGAACAGGGGGCTGACTATGGCTACACCTTC. Together with reference TRBV2 and TRBJ1-2, the CDR3 gives the full variable domain: EPEVTQTPSHQVTQMGQEVILRCVPISNHLYFYWYRQILGQKVEFLVSFYNNEISEKSEIFDDQFSVERPDGSNFTLKIRSTKLEDSAMYFCASSEQGADYGYTFGSGTRLTVV.

V gene TRBV30 combines with J gene TRBJ2-1; TRBD2 might be the D (6 bases). V lost 2 bases, J lost 3 bases, and 8 bases lay in between. Per the germline V gene, CDR1 is GTSNPN and CDR2 is SVGIG (reference sequence). The CDR3 totals 13 residues. The CDR3: CAWSPGLYNEQFF. CDR3 in DNA: TGTGCCTGGAGTCCGGGACTCTACAATGAGCAGTTCTTC.

The chain recombines TRBV4-1 with TRBJ1-1; possible D gene TRBD1, 5 bases. Germline V gives CDR1 MGHRA, CDR2 YSYEKL. Trimming pared 2 bases from V and 7 bases from J, leaving 17 bases between. The CDR3 runs to 15 residues. The CDR3 region is CASSQQVHRSLEAFF. DNA of the CDR3: TGCGCCAGCAGCCAACAAGTACACAGGAGCCTTGAAGCTTTCTTT.

The chain has TRBV10-2 and TRBJ1-1; no firm D call. Germline loops: CDR1 WSHSY, CDR2 SAAADI. The V and J ends lost 0 bases and 2 bases respectively, with 7 bases between them. The CDR3 sequence is 14 residues long. CDR3 sequence: CASSESGANTEAFF. The CDR3 nucleotides read TGCGCCAGCAGTGAGTCAGGAGCTAACACTGAAGCTTTCTTT.

The chain recombines TRBV11-2 with TRBJ1-1; D is undetermined. This CDR3 contains 13 residues. Trimming took 8 bases from V and 0 from J, leaving 10 bases between them. Germline assignment: CDR1 SGHAT and CDR2 FQNNGV. The CDR3 is CASLTVVNTEAFF. The CDR3, as DNA: TGTGCCAGCTTAACAGTTGTGAACACTGAAGCTTTCTTT.

This clone was recorded once. The chain joins TRBV9 to TRBJ1-6; TRBD1 aligns across 9 bases. V lost 2 bases, J lost 11 bases, and 11 bases stayed unmatched. Looked up from germline, CDR1 is SGDLS and CDR2 is YYNGEE. This CDR3 spans 16 amino acids. The CDR3 bases are TGTGCCAGCAGCGTCGAACCGGGACAGGGCTCGACACCCCTCCACTTT. This sequence encodes CASSVEPGQGSTPLHF.

J is TRBJ1-1 and V is TRBV6-2 or TRBV6-3; the D gene is possibly TRBD1 (6 bases). CDR3 length: 17 residues. In germline, CDR1 is MNHEY, CDR2 SVGEGT. V dropped 2 bases and J dropped 0 bases, with 16 bases sitting between them. CDR3 amino acids: CASSYTKGDLMNTEAFF. DNA of the CDR3: TGTGCCAGCAGTTACACAAAGGGGGATTTGATGAACACTGAAGCTTTCTTT.

The chain recombines TRBV5-5 with TRBJ1-1; D possibly corresponds to TRBD1 (5 bases). CDR1 and CDR2 from the germline V gene are SGHKS and YYEKEE (reference sequence). The CDR3 sequence is 12 residues long. V dropped 1 base and J dropped 6 bases, with 7 bases sitting between them. CDR3 protein: CASSLSGAEAFF. The CDR3 region has the DNA TGTGCCAGCAGCTTGTCGGGGGCTGAAGCTTTCTTT.

The chain joins TRBV7-9 to TRBJ2-5, with D unresolved. The CDR3 covers 15 residues. Trimming left V 0 bases short and J 2 bases short, with 10 bases between. CDR1 is SEHNR and CDR2 is FQNEAQ in the germline V gene (reference sequence). CDR3 bases: TGTGCCAGCAGCTTAGCGCCCAGAATACAAGAGACCCAGTACTTC. Translation: CASSLAPRIQETQYF.

The V gene is TRBV4-1, the J gene TRBJ1-1; D call uncertain. V gave up 4 bases and J gave up 5 bases, with 11 bases separating them. The CDR3 length is 13 residues. Germline assignment: CDR1 MGHRA and CDR2 YSYEKL. The CDR3 DNA reads TGCGCCAGCAGCCTCTACTTACGGACTGAAGCTTTCTTT. Translating gives CASSLYLRTEAFF.

This clone was observed a handful of times. CDR3 sequence reads: CATSDTKGTSGGGETQYF. The CDR3 coding sequence is TGTGCCACCAGTGACACGAAAGGGACTAGCGGAGGTGGGGAGACCCAGTACTTC. The chain employs TRBV24-1 and TRBJ2-5, with 11 bases fitting TRBD2. The V and J ends lost 4 bases and 5 bases, in that order; junction bases with no gene match: 14. From germline, CDR1 is KGHDR and CDR2 SFDVKD. CDR3 length: 18 residues.

Points on this clone: Its ends do not fully match the called genes, so a read error is possible. V is TRBV19 and J is TRBJ2-1, with TRBD2 matching 9 bases. In germline, CDR1 is LNHDA, CDR2 SQIVND (reference sequence). The CDR3 sequence is 17 residues long. The CDR3 spells CANSIHEGSGRSNEQFF. The CDR3 bases are TGTGCCAATAGTATACATGAAGGTAGCGGGAGATCAAATGAGCAGTTCTTC.

This clone was counted a few times. This CDR3 reads CASSVGTKAFF. The CDR3 DNA sequence: TGTGCCAGCAGTGTAGGGACAAAAGCTTTCTTT. The J gene is TRBJ1-1, the V gene TRBV6-4; perhaps TRBD1 as D (6 bases). This CDR3 comprises 11 residues. CDR1 and CDR2 (germline): MRHNA, SNTAGT. V dropped 4 bases and J dropped 9 bases, with 9 bases sitting between them.

The chain carries TRBV27 and TRBJ2-1; D not resolved. Germline CDR1 MNHEY, CDR2 SMNVEV (reference sequence). The CDR3 has 15 residues. V shed 2 bases and J shed 0 bases, with 8 bases lying between them. The CDR3 loop reads CASSLRPSSYNEQFF. CDR3 coding DNA: TGTGCCAGCAGTTTACGCCCGAGCTCCTACAATGAGCAGTTCTTC.

On this clone: The junction does not match germline at one end; this may be a read error. The chain uses TRBV6-4 and TRBJ1-1; 7 bases fit TRBD1. Germline CDR1 reads MRHNA; CDR2 reads SNTAGT. The CDR3 totals 13 residues. The DNA for the CDR3 is TGTGCCAGCAGTGGTGGGGACAGTTCGCCCAGATGGTTT. Amino acids: CASSGGDSSPRWF.

CDR3 residues: CASSSTQTGGGRGYGYTF. Here the CDR3 DNA reads TGTGCCAGCAGTTCGACTCAGACCGGTGGGGGCAGGGGCTATGGCTACACCTTC. The chain is built from TRBV27 and TRBJ1-2, with D perhaps matching TRBD1 (6 bases). This CDR3 is 18 amino acids long. Trimming left V 4 bases short and J 4 bases short, with 25 bases between. CDR1 MNHEY and CDR2 SMNVEV come from the germline V gene (reference sequence).

This sequence joins TRBV5-1 and TRBJ2-5, with 9 nucleotides matching TRBD1. CDR3 length: 16 amino acids. V shed 4 bases and J 2 bases; nucleotides not matched to a gene: 9. Germline-derived CDR1 and CDR2 are SGHRS and YFSETQ. Written as DNA, the CDR3 is TGCGCCAGCAGCGGAGGGACAGGGTTTGAACAAGAGACCCAGTACTTC. Translating it yields CASSGGTGFEQETQYF.

This chain connects TRBV30 to TRBJ1-5; 7 nucleotides line up with TRBD1. Germline lookup yields CDR1 GTSNPN and CDR2 SVGIG (reference sequence). This CDR3 contains 14 residues. The J segment lost 4 bases and the V segment lost 2 bases, leaving 5 bases of the junction unmatched. CDR3: CAWSPYRGNQPQHF. The CDR3 region has the DNA TGTGCCTGGAGTCCATACAGGGGAAATCAGCCCCAGCATTTT.

This rearrangement joins TRBV28 to TRBJ1-2; 9 nucleotides match TRBD1. Germline loops: CDR1 MDHEN, CDR2 SYDVKM. J lost 7 bases, V lost 8 bases, and 8 bases had no gene match. This CDR3 comprises 13 residues. DNA for the CDR3: TGTGCCAGCTTGAGACAGGGGGAGGGTGGCTACACCTTC. Its translation is CASLRQGEGGYTF.

The chain couples TRBV18 to TRBJ2-7; TRBD2 agrees at 7 bases. The germline V gene has CDR1 KGHSH and CDR2 LQKENI. The junction had 8 bases not matched to a gene; V was cut back by 3 bases and J by 3 bases. The CDR3 extends over 15 amino acids. The CDR3 sequence is CASSPKGREGYEQYF. CDR3 bases: TGTGCCAGCTCACCCAAAGGCAGGGAGGGCTACGAGCAGTACTTC.